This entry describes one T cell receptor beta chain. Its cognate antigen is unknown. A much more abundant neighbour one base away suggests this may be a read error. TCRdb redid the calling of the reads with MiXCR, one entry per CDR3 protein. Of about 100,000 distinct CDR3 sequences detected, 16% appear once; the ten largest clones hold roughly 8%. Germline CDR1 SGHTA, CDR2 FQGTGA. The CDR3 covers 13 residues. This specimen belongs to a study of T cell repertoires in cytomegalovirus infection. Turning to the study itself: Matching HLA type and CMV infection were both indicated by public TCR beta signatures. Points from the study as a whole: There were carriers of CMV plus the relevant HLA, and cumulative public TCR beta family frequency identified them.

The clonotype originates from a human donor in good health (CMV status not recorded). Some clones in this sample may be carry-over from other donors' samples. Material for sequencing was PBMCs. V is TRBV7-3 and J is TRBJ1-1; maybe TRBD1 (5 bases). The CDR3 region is CAISLAGWGEAFF. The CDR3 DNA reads TGTGCCATCAGCTTAGCAGGGTGGGGTGAAGCTTTCTTT. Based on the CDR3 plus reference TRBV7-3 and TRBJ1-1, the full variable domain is GAGVSQTPSNKVTEKGKYVELRCDPISGHTALYWYRQSLGQGPEFLIYFQGTGAADDSGLPNDRFFAVRPEGSVSTLKIQRTERGDSAVYLCAISLAGWGEAFFGQGTRLTVV.